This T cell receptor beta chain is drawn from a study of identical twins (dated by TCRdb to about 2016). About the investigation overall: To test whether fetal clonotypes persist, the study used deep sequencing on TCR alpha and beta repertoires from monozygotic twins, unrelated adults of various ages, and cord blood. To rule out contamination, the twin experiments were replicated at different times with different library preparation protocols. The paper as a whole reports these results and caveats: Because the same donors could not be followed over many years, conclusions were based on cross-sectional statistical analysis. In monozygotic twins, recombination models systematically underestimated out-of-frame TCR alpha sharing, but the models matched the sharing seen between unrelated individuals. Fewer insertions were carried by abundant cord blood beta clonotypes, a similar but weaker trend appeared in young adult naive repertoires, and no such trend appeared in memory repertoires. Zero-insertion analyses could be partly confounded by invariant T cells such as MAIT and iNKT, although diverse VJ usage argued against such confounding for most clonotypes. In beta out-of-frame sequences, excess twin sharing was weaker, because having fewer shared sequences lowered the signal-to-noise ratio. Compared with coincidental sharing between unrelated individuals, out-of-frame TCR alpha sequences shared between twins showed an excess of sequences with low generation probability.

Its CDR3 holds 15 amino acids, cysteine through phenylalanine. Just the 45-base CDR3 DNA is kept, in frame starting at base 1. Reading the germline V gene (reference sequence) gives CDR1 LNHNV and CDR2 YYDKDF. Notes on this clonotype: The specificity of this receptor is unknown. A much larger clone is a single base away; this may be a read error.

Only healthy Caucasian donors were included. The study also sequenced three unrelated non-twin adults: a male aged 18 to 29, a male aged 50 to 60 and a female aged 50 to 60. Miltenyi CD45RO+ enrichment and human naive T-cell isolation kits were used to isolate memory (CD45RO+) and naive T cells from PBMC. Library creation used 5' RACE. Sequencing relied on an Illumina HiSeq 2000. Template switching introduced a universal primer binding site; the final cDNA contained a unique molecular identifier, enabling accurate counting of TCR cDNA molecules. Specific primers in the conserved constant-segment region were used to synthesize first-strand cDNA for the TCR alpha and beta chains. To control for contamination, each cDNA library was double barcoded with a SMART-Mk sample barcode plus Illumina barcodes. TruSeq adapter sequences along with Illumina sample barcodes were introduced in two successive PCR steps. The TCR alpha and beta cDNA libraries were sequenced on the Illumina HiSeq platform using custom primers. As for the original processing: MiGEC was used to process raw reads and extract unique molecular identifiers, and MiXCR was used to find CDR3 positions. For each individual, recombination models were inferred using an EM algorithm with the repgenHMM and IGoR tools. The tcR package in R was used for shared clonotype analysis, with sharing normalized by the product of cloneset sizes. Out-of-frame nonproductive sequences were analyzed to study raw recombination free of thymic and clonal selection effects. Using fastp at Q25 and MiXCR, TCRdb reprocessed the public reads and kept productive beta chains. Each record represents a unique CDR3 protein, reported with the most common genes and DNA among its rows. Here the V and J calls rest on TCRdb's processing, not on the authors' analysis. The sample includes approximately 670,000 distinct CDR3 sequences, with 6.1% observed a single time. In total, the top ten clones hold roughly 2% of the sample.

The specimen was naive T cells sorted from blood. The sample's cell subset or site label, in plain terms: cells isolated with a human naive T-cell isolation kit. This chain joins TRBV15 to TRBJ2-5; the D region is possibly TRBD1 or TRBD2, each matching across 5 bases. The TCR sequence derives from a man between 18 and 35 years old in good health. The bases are TGTGCCACCAGCAGAGATCATGGGGGAGAAGAGCCCCAGTACTTC. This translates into CATSRDHGGEEPQYF.